This T cell receptor beta chain is from a study of PD-1 blockade in classical Hodgkin lymphoma. Overall study: Patients were given intravenous nivolumab, 3 mg/kg, every 2 weeks.

As concerns this clone: Its antigen is not known.

Points from the study as a whole: Newly diagnosed patients were reported to start with lower TCR diversity than healthy donors. Baseline diversity resembling that of newly diagnosed patients was seen in complete responders. Whereas CD4+ TCR diversity had risen significantly by C4D1, CD8+ TCR diversity had not.

Assay used: immunoSEQ multiplex PCR; TCRdb lists only in-frame clones, some missing. The data contain more than 25,000 clones, about two thirds of them singletons. Germline CDR1 SGHAT, CDR2 FQNNGV. The CDR3 contains 13 residues. Deletions cut 1 base from V and 5 bases from J, with 6 bases between. Exposure to brentuximab vedotin varied, and each patient had relapsed following autologous stem cell transplantation. The rearrangement links TRBV11-2 to TRBJ1-5; D not certain. The clonotype was recovered from a human donor with classical Hodgkin lymphoma. The sequenced sample was peripheral blood mononuclear cells (PBMCs), obtained before the second cycle of nivolumab. The CDR3 coding sequence is TGTGCCAGCAGCTTAGCTCCTGATCAGCCCCAGCATTTT. Encoded protein: CASSLAPDQPQHF.